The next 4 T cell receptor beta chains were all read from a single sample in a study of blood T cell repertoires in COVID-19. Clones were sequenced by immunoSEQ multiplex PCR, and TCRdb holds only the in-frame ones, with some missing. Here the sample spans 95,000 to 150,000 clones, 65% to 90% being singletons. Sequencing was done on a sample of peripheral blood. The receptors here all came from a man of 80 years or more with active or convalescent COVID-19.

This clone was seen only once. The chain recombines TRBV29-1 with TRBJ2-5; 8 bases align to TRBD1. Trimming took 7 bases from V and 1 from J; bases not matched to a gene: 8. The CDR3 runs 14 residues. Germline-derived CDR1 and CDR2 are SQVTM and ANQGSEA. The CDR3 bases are TGCAGCGACCTGACAGGGGTTTTCCAAGAGACCCAGTACTTC. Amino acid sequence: CSDLTGVFQETQYF.

The CDR3 region has the DNA TGTGCCAGCAGCCCTCCTAGTCCCTACGAGCAGTACTTC. It yields the protein CASSPPSPYEQYF. The V gene is TRBV28, the J gene TRBJ2-7; D is ambiguous. Germline lookup yields CDR1 MDHEN and CDR2 SYDVKM. V gave up 6 bases and J gave up 2 bases, with 11 bases separating them. The CDR3 is 13 residues long.

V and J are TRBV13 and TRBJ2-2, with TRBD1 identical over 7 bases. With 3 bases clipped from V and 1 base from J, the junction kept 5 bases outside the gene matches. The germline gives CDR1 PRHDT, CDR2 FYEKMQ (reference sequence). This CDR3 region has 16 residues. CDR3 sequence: CASSFSWTGNTGELFF. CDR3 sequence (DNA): TGTGCCAGCAGCTTTTCGTGGACAGGGAACACCGGGGAGCTGTTTTTT.

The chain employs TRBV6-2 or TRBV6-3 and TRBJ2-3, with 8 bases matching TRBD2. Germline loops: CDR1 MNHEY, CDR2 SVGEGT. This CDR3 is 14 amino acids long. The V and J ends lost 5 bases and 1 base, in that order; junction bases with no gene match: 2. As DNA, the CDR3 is TGTGCCAGCAGTGAGACTAGCGGCACAGATACGCAGTATTTT. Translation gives CASSETSGTDTQYF.